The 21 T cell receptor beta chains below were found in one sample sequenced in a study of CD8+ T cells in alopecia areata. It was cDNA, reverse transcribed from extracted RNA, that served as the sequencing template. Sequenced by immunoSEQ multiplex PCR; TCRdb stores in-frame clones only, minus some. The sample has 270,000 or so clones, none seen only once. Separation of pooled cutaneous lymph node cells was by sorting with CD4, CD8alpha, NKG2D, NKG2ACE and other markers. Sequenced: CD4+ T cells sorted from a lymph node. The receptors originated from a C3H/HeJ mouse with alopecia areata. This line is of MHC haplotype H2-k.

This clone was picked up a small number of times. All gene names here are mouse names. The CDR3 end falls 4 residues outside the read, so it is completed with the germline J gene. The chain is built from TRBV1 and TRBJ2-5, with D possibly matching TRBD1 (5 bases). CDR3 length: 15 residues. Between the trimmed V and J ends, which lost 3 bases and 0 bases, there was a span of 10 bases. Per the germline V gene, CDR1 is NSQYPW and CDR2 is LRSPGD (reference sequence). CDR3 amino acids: CTCSATTVNQDTQYF. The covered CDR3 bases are TGCACCTGCAGTGCCACGACAGTAAACCAAGAC.

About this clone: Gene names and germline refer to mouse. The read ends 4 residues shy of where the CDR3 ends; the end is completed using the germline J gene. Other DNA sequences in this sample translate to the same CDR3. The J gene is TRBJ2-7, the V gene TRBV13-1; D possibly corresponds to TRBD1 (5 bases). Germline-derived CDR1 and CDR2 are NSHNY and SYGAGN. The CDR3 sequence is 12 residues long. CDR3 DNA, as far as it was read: TGTGCCAGCAGTGATCAGGGTTAT. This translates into CASSDQGY. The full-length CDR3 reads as CASSDQGYEQYF.

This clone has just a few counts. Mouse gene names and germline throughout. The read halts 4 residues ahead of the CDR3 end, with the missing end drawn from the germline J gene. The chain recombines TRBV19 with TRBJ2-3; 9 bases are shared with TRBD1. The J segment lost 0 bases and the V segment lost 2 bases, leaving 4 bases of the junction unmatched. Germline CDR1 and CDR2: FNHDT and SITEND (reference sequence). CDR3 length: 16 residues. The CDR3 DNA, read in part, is TGTGCCAGCAGTATCCACAGGGGGCTTAGTGCAGAA. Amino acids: CASSIHRGLSAE. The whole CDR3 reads CASSIHRGLSAETLYF.

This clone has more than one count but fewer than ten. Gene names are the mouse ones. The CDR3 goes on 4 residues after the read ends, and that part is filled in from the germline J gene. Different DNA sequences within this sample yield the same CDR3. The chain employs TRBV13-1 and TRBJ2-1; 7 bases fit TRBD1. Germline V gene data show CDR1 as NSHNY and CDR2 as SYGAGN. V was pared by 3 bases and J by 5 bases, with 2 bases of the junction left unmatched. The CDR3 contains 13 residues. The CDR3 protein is CASSGQGDAEQFF. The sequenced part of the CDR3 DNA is TGTGCCAGCAGTGGACAGGGCGATGCT.

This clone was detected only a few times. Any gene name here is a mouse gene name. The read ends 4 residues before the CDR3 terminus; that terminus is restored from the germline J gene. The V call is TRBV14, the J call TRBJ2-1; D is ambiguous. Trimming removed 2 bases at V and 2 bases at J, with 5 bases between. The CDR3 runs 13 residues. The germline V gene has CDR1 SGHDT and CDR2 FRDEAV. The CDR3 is CASSFGYYAEQFF. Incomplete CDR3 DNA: TGTGCCAGCAGTTTTGGGTACTATGCT. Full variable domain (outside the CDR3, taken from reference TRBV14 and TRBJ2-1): EAGVTQSPRYAVLQEGQAVSFWCDPISGHDTLYWYQQPRDQGPQLLVYFRDEAVIDNSQLPSDRFSAVRPKGTNSTLKIQSAKQGDTATYLCASSFGYYAEQFFGPGTRLTVL.

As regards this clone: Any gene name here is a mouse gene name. This CDR3 reads CVGDWGGAGAETLYF. The DNA read from the CDR3 is TGTGTGGGGGACTGGGGGGGCGCGGGTGCAGAA. The chain combines TRBV17 with TRBJ2-3; 14 bases agree with TRBD2. The read falls 4 residues short of the CDR3 end, and the missing part is taken from the germline J gene. There are 15 residues in the CDR3. The germline gives CDR1 MNHDT, CDR2 YYDKIL.

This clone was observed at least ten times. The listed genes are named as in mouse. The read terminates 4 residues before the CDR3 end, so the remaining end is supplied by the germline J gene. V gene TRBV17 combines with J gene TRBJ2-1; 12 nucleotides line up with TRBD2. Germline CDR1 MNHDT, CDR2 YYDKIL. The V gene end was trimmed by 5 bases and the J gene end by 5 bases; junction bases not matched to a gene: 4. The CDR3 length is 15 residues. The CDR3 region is CASSPRDWGDAEQFF. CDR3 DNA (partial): TGTGCTAGCAGTCCCCGGGACTGGGGGGATGCT.

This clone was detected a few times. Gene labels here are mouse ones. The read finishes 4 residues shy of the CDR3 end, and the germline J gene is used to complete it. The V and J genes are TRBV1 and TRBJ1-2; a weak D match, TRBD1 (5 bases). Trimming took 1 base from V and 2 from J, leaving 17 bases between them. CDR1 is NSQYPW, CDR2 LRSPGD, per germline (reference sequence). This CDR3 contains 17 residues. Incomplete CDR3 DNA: TGCACCTGCAGTGCAGTCGCACAGGCTGCTACTAACTCC. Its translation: CTCSAVAQAATNS. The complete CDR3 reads CTCSAVAQAATNSDYTF.

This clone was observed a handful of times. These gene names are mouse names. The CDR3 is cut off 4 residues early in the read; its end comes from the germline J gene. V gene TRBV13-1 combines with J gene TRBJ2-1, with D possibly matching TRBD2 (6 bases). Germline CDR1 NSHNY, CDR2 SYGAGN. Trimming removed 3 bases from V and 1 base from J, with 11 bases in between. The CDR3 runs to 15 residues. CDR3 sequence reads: CASSGSLGNYAEQFF. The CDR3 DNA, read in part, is TGTGCCAGCAGTGGATCACTGGGAAACTATGCT.

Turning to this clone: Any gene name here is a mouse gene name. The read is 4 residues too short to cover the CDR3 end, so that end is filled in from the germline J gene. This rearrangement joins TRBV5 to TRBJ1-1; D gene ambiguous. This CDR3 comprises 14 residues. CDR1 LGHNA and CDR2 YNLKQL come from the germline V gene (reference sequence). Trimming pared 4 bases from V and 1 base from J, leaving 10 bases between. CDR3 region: CASSPFSGNTEVFF. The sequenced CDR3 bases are TGTGCCAGCAGCCCCTTCTCAGGGAACACA.

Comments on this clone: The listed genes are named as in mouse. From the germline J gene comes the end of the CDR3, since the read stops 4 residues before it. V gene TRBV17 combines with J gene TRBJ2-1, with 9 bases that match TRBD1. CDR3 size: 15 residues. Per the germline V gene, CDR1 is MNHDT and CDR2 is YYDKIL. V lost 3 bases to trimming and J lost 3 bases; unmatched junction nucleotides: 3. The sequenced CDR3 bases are TGTGCTAGCAGTAGGTTGGGACAGGGCTATGCT. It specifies CASSRLGQGYA. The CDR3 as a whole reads CASSRLGQGYAEQFF.

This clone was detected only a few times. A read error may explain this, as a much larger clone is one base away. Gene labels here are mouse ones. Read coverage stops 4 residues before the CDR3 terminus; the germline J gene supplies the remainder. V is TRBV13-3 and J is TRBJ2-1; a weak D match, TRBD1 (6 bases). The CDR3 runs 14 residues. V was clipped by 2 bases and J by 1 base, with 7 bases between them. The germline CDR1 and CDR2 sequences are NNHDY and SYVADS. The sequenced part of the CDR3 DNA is TGTGCCAGCAGTGACGGGACAAACTATGCT. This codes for CASSDGTNYA. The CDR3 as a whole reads CASSDGTNYAEQFF.

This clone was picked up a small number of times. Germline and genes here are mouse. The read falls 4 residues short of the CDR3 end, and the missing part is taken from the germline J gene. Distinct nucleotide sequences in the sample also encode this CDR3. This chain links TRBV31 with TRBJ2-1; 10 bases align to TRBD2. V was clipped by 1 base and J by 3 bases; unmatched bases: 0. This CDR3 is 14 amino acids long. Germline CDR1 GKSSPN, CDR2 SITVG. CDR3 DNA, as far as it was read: TGTGCCTGGAGTCGACTGGGGGGCTATGCT. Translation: CAWSRLGGYA. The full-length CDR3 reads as CAWSRLGGYAEQFF.

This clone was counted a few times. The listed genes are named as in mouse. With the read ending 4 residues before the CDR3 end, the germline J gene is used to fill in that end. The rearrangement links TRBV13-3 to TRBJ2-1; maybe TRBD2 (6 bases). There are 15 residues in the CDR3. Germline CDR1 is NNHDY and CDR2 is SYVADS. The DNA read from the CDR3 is TGTGCCAGCAGTGATTGGACTGCGATAGAGGCT. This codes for CASSDWTAIEA. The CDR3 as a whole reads CASSDWTAIEAEQFF.

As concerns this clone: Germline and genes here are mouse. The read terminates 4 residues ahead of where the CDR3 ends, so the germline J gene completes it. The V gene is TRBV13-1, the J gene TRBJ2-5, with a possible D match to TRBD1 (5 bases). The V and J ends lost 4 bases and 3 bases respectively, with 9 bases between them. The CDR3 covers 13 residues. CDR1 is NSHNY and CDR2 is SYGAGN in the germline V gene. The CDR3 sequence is CASSLRQQDTQYF. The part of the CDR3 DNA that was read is TGTGCCAGCAGTCTCCGACAGCAAGAC.

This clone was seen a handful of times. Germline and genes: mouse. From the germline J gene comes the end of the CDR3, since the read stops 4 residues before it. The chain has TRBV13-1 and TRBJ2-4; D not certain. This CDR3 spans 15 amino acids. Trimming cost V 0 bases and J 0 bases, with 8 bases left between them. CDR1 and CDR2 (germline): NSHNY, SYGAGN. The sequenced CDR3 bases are TGTGCCAGCAGTGATGCGACAACTAGTCAAAAC. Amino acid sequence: CASSDATTSQN. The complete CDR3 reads CASSDATTSQNTLYF.

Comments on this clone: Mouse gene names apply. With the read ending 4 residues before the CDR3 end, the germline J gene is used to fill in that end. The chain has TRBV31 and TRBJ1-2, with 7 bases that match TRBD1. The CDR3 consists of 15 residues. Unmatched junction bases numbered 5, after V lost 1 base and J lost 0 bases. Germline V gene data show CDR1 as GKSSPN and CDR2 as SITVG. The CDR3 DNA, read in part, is TGTGCCTGGAGTCATAACAGGGGTACAAACTCC. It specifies CAWSHNRGTNS. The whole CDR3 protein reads CAWSHNRGTNSDYTF. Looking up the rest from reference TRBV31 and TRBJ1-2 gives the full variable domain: AQTIHQWPVAEIKAVGSPLSLGCTIKGKSSPNLYWYWQATGGTLQQLFYSITVGQVESVVQLNLSASRPKDDQFILSTEKLLLSHSGFYLCAWSHNRGTNSDYTFGSGTRLLVI.

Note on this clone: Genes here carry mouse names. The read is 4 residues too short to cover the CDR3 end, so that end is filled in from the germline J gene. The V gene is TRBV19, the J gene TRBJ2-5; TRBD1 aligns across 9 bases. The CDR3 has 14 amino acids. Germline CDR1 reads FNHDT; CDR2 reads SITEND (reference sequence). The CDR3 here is CASTQTGGEDTQYF. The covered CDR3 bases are TGTGCCAGCACCCAGACAGGGGGGGAAGAC.

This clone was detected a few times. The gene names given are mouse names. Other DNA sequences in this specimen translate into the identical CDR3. The CDR3 loop is CTCSETGNTGQLYF. CDR3 DNA (partial): TGCACCTGCAGTGAGACAGGAAACACCGGG. J is TRBJ2-2 and V is TRBV1, with D perhaps matching TRBD1 (6 bases). The read comes to an end 4 residues before the CDR3 does, leaving the germline J gene to fill in the end. CDR1 NSQYPW and CDR2 LRSPGD come from the germline V gene (reference sequence). The CDR3 is made up of 14 amino acids. Trimming pared 4 bases from V and 1 base from J, leaving 7 bases between. Variable domain in full (rest from reference TRBV1 and TRBJ2-2): VTLLEQNPRWRLVPRGQAVNLRCILKNSQYPWMSWYQQDLQKQLQWLFTLRSPGDKEVKSLPGADYLATRVTDTELRLQVANMSQGRTLYCTCSETGNTGQLYFGEGSKLTVL.

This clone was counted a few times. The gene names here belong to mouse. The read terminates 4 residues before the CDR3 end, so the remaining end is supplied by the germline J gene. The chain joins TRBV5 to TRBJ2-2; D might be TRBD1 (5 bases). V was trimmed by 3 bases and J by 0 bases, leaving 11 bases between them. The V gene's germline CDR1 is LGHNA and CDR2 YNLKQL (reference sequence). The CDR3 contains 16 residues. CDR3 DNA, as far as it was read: TGTGCCAGCAGCCAGAGGACAAACCCAAACACCGGG. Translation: CASSQRTNPNTG. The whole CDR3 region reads CASSQRTNPNTGQLYF.

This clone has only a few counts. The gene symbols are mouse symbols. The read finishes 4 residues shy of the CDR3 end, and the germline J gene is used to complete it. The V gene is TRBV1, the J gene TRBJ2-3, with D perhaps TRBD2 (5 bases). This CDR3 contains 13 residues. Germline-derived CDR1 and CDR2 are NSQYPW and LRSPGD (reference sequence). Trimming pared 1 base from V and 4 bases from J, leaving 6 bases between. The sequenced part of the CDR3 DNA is TGCACCTGCAGTGCAGCTGGGCCAGAA. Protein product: CTCSAAGPE. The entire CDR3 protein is CTCSAAGPETLYF.